Presented here are 28 T cell receptor beta chains from one specimen sequenced in a study of T cells in Graves' hyperthyroidism and ophthalmopathy. Amplified regions were TCR beta CDR3 sequences from RNA transcripts. First-round RT-PCR of the TCR CDR3 relied on the HTBI primer set. TCRdb passed the multiplex PCR reads through MiXCR, listing each CDR3 protein once. The sample includes about 560,000 distinct CDR3 sequences, around 17% seen only once; the top ten take about 17%. Sequences were obtained from blood. These receptors were taken from a woman between 18 and 29 years old with Graves' hyperthyroidism.

In its sample, this clonotype was seen a few times. This chain uses TRBV20-1 with TRBJ2-7; D is unresolved. The CDR3 is 11 residues long. Trimming took 2 bases from V and 2 from J, leaving 4 bases between them. Germline values: CDR1 DFQATT, CDR2 SNEGSKA (reference sequence). The CDR3 DNA follows: TGCAGTGCTAGACCTACCTACGAGCAGTACTTC. This codes for CSARPTYEQYF.

This clonotype was recorded at least ten times. The chain employs TRBV2 and TRBJ1-1, with unresolved D. CDR1 SNHLY and CDR2 FYNNEI come from the germline V gene. The CDR3 has 13 amino acids. Between the trimmed V and J ends, which lost 3 bases and 3 bases, there was a span of 8 bases. The CDR3 region has the DNA TGTGCCAGCAGTGATAACGGGGACACTGAAGCTTTCTTT. Its translation is CASSDNGDTEAFF.

The DNA for the CDR3 is TGTGCCAGCAGCCCCCCTGGCGGGAGAGGTGTGGAGCTGTTTTTT. Its protein is CASSPPGGRGVELFF. This rearrangement joins TRBV7-9 to TRBJ2-2, with 7 bases matching TRBD2. After removal of 5 bases from V and 10 bases from J, the junction contained 13 bases not matched to a gene. The CDR3 length is 15 residues. The V gene's germline CDR1 is SEHNR and CDR2 FQNEAQ (reference sequence).

This clonotype came up a few times. This sequence joins TRBV29-1 and TRBJ2-1; TRBD2 matches 9 bases. CDR3 length equals 13 residues. Trimming took 4 bases from V and 4 from J; bases not matched to a gene: 2. CDR1 is SQVTM and CDR2 is ANQGSEA in the germline V gene. CDR3 loop: CSVASGTYNEQFF. CDR3 nucleotides: TGCAGCGTTGCTAGCGGGACTTACAATGAGCAGTTCTTC.

This chain uses TRBV27 with TRBJ2-2; 11 bases fit TRBD2. Germline assignment: CDR1 MNHEY and CDR2 SMNVEV (reference sequence). The CDR3 is made up of 23 amino acids. J was trimmed by 0 bases and V by 8 bases; bases with no gene match: 26. The CDR3 sequence: CASALSSGTNIQGLAANTGELFF. The CDR3 DNA follows: TGTGCCAGCGCCCTATCTTCCGGGACAAATATCCAGGGACTAGCGGCGAACACCGGGGAGCTGTTTTTT.

This clonotype has only a few counts. CDR3 sequence (DNA): TGCAGTGCTAAGCAGGGGGCTATTGCAACTAATGAAAAACTGTTTTTT. It translates to CSAKQGAIATNEKLFF. The chain combines TRBV20-1 with TRBJ1-4, with 8 bases identical to TRBD1. Looked up from germline, CDR1 is DFQATT and CDR2 is SNEGSKA (reference sequence). This CDR3 is 16 amino acids long. The V segment lost 4 bases and the J segment 0 bases; nucleotides outside the gene matches: 7.

The chain is built from TRBV19 and TRBJ1-1, with 8 bases fitting TRBD1. The germline V gene encodes CDR1 LNHDA and CDR2 SQIVND (reference sequence). There are 13 residues in the CDR3. Losses at the gene ends were 5 bases for V and 4 bases for J; bases not matched to a gene: 3. CDR3 protein: CASSARGPTEAFF. The CDR3 region has the DNA TGTGCCAGTAGTGCCAGGGGGCCCACTGAAGCTTTCTTT.

The chain employs TRBV20-1 and TRBJ2-5, with 8 bases aligning to TRBD2. The CDR3 loop spans 15 amino acids. CDR1 DFQATT and CDR2 SNEGSKA come from the germline V gene (reference sequence). The J segment lost 3 bases and the V segment lost 6 bases, leaving 12 bases of the junction unmatched. Here the CDR3 reads CSAHPGLGVEETQYF. In nucleotides, the CDR3 is TGCAGTGCCCATCCGGGACTAGGAGTCGAAGAGACCCAGTACTTC.

This sequence joins TRBV14 and TRBJ2-2; no clear D gene. The CDR3 is 15 amino acids. CDR1 SGHDN and CDR2 FVKESK come from the germline V gene. V was clipped by 1 base and J by 6 bases, with 12 bases between them. The CDR3: CASSQVPSDAGELFF. CDR3 sequence (DNA): TGTGCCAGCAGCCAAGTCCCTTCGGACGCCGGGGAGCTGTTTTTT.

The CDR3 DNA reads as TGTGCCAGCAGGGTAGGGAGAAATGAGCAGTTCTTC. Protein sequence: CASRVGRNEQFF. J is TRBJ2-1 and V is TRBV12-3 or TRBV12-4, with a tentative D call TRBD2 (5 bases). V was clipped by 6 bases and J by 7 bases, with 10 bases between them. The CDR3 contains 12 residues.

This chain links TRBV29-1 with TRBJ2-7; D is possibly TRBD2 (6 bases). The V gene's germline CDR1 is SQVTM and CDR2 ANQGSEA. CDR3 length equals 11 residues. V lost 4 bases and J lost 3, with 7 bases in between. The CDR3 sequence is CSVGTIYEQYF. CDR3 nucleotide sequence: TGCAGCGTTGGGACTATCTACGAGCAGTACTTC.

This clonotype was counted many times. The V and J genes are TRBV11-2 and TRBJ2-7; D is unclear. Germline-derived CDR1 and CDR2 are SGHAT and FQNNGV. CDR3 length equals 14 residues. Deletions cut 0 bases from V and 7 bases from J, with 13 bases between. The CDR3 sequence: CASSLDLGLSEQYF. The DNA for the CDR3 is TGTGCCAGCAGCTTAGATCTGGGGTTAAGTGAGCAGTACTTC.

This clonotype was seen a handful of times. This chain links TRBV27 with TRBJ2-5; 7 bases line up with TRBD1. The V segment lost 5 bases and the J segment 2 bases; nucleotides outside the gene matches: 5. CDR1 and CDR2 from the germline V gene are MNHEY and SMNVEV (reference sequence). The CDR3 runs to 14 residues. The CDR3, as DNA: TGTGCCAGCAGTCGGGGACAGAAACAAGAGACCCAGTACTTC. Its protein product is CASSRGQKQETQYF.

This clonotype was detected a few times. The rearrangement links TRBV12-3 or TRBV12-4 to TRBJ2-2, with 9 bases that match TRBD1. The CDR3 loop spans 15 amino acids. The trim removed 8 bases at V and 3 bases at J, leaving 7 bases unmatched. CDR3 loop: CASGEGQGDTGELFF. Written as DNA, the CDR3 is TGTGCCAGCGGTGAGGGACAGGGAGACACCGGGGAGCTGTTTTTT.

The table lists this clonotype with many counts. The V gene is TRBV7-9, the J gene TRBJ2-7; D is tentatively TRBD1 or TRBD2 (5 bases each). The CDR3 loop spans 14 amino acids. Trimming pared 5 bases from V and 2 bases from J, leaving 13 bases between. Looked up from germline, CDR1 is SEHNR and CDR2 is FQNEAQ (reference sequence). The CDR3 DNA reads TGTGCCAGCAGCACCTGGGACCGTCCCTACGAGCAGTACTTC. Translated: CASSTWDRPYEQYF.

This clonotype showed up just a few times. The chain links TRBV7-9 to TRBJ2-5; unclear D gene. Trimming stripped 5 bases from V and 2 bases from J, with 12 bases between. Germline CDR1 and CDR2: SEHNR and FQNEAQ (reference sequence). CDR3 size: 14 residues. CDR3 in amino acids: CASSTWTRQETQYF. The CDR3 DNA is TGTGCCAGCAGCACATGGACCAGACAAGAGACCCAGTACTTC. Variable domain in full (rest from reference TRBV7-9 and TRBJ2-5): DTGVSQNPRHKITKRGQNVTFRCDPISEHNRLYWYRQTLGQGPEFLTYFQNEAQLEKSRLLSDRFSAERPKGSFSTLEIQRTEQGDSAMYLCASSTWTRQETQYFGPGTRLLVL.

The chain links TRBV3-1 to TRBJ1-1; perhaps TRBD1 as D (5 bases). There are 13 residues in the CDR3. V was shortened by 0 bases and J by 9 bases, with 11 bases between the two germline ends. Per the germline V gene, CDR1 is LGHDT and CDR2 is YNNKEL (reference sequence). DNA of the CDR3: TGTGCCAGCAGCCAAGATGTGACAGACCAAGCTTTCTTT. Translating gives CASSQDVTDQAFF.

This clonotype was picked up many times. The DNA of the CDR3 is TGTGCCAGCAGTTTGTCCATCCTACCCCCTCATGTCCAGTACTTC. Translation: CASSLSILPPHVQYF. The chain has TRBV12-3 or TRBV12-4 and TRBJ2-5; no clear D. The CDR3 runs 15 residues. Trimming cost V 3 bases and J 10 bases, with 21 bases left between them.

This clonotype has at least ten counts. In DNA, the CDR3 is TGTGCCAGCACCGCCATTTGGGGGACGGGTGATACGCAGTATTTT. This translates into CASTAIWGTGDTQYF. This sequence joins TRBV7-9 and TRBJ2-3; the D gene could be TRBD1 or TRBD2 (5 bases each). CDR1 SEHNR and CDR2 FQNEAQ come from the germline V gene (reference sequence). The CDR3 length is 15 residues. V lost 7 bases, J lost 6 bases, and 20 bases lay in between.

This clonotype has ten or more counts. The CDR3, as DNA: TGCGCCAGCAGTGAGTCGTCGGGACGAAGGGAGCAGTACTTC. Protein product: CASSESSGRREQYF. The genes are TRBV10-1 and TRBJ2-7, with D possibly called TRBD1 or TRBD2 (5 bases each). The V gene's germline CDR1 is WNHNN and CDR2 SYGVQD (reference sequence). V dropped 0 bases and J dropped 7 bases, with 13 bases sitting between them. The CDR3 covers 14 residues.

A word on this clonotype: A much larger clone sits a single nucleotide away, making a read error possible. Here the CDR3 DNA reads TGTGCCAGCAGCATGAGGTCTAGCACAGATACGCAGTATTTT. This gives the protein CASSMRSSTDTQYF. The V call is TRBV7-2, the J call TRBJ2-3; D is undetermined. The V end was cut by 5 bases, the J end by 0 bases, with 9 bases between. Germline loops: CDR1 SGHTA, CDR2 FQGNSA. The CDR3 loop spans 14 amino acids. The whole variable domain, remainder taken from reference TRBV7-2 and TRBJ2-3, is GAGVSQSPSNKVTEKGKDVELRCDPISGHTALYWYRQSLGQGLEFLIYFQGNSAPDKSGLPSDRFSAERTGGSVSTLTIQRTQQEDSAVYLCASSMRSSTDTQYFGPGTRLTVL.

This clonotype was seen more than once but under ten times. The gene calls are TRBV7-8 and TRBJ2-3, with 10 positions matching TRBD2. V was pared by 5 bases and J by 1 base, with 15 bases of the junction left unmatched. Germline CDR1 is SGHVS and CDR2 is FQNEAQ. The CDR3 spans 19 residues. CDR3 residues: CASSTGGSGRVLGTDTQYF. DNA of the CDR3: TGTGCCAGCAGCACCGGCGGGAGCGGGAGGGTCCTCGGCACAGATACGCAGTATTTT.

This clonotype was found many times. The chain couples TRBV5-1 to TRBJ1-2; D is perhaps TRBD1 (6 bases). With 4 bases removed from V and 2 bases from J, the gap between germline ends came to 9 bases. The CDR3 sequence is 13 residues long. Germline-derived CDR1 and CDR2 are SGHRS and YFSETQ. CDR3 nucleotides: TGCGCCAGCAGCCGGACAGTGAACTATGGCTACACCTTC. This sequence encodes CASSRTVNYGYTF. The entire variable domain, with the rest obtained from reference TRBV5-1 and TRBJ1-2, is as follows: KAGVTQTPRYLIKTRGQQVTLSCSPISGHRSVSWYQQTPGQGLQFLFEYFSETQRNKGNFPGRFSGRQFSNSRSEMNVSTLELGDSALYLCASSRTVNYGYTFGSGTRLTVV.

The genes are TRBV24-1 and TRBJ1-4; D perhaps matches TRBD1 (6 bases). The germline CDR1 and CDR2 sequences are KGHDR and SFDVKD. The CDR3 totals 14 residues. V was clipped by 7 bases and J by 8 bases, with 16 bases between them. CDR3 bases: TGTGCCACCAGCTCGGGGCTTCAGGGGGAAAAACTGTTTTTT. It specifies CATSSGLQGEKLFF.

This clonotype has ten or more counts. The chain carries TRBV20-1 and TRBJ2-7; 9 positions agree with TRBD2. CDR1 and CDR2 (germline): DFQATT, SNEGSKA (reference sequence). V shed 0 bases and J 4 bases; nucleotides not matched to a gene: 10. The CDR3 consists of 16 residues. CDR3 protein: CSARDRWREGRYEQYF. The CDR3 bases are TGCAGTGCTAGAGATCGTTGGCGGGAGGGCCGATACGAGCAGTACTTC.

V gene TRBV7-2 combines with J gene TRBJ1-1, with 7 positions matching TRBD1. V trimming: 10 bases; J trimming: 6 bases; junction bases outside the gene matches: 11. The germline V gene has CDR1 SGHTA and CDR2 FQGNSA. CDR3 length equals 13 residues. The CDR3 reads CAIHIEGAPEAFF. CDR3 sequence (DNA): TGTGCCATCCATATTGAGGGGGCTCCTGAAGCTTTCTTT.

This clonotype was observed at least ten times. V gene TRBV28 combines with J gene TRBJ2-3; TRBD2 matches at 10 bases. J was trimmed by 8 bases and V by 3 bases; bases with no gene match: 5. Looked up from germline, CDR1 is MDHEN and CDR2 is SYDVKM. The CDR3 length is 14 residues. CDR3 loop: CASSFLAGVGTQYF. The CDR3 DNA reads as TGTGCCAGCAGTTTCCTAGCGGGAGTTGGTACGCAGTATTTT.

This clonotype appeared many times. This rearrangement joins TRBV2 to TRBJ2-1; 9 nucleotides line up with TRBD2. The V gene's germline CDR1 is SNHLY and CDR2 FYNNEI. The CDR3 length is 15 residues. V shed 6 bases, J shed 4 bases, and the junction held 7 bases outside the gene matches. The CDR3 coding sequence is TGTGCCAGCAGGATCGGACTAGCGAAGTACAATGAGCAGTTCTTC. It specifies CASRIGLAKYNEQFF.